A selection of T cell receptor beta chains follows, all from one sample in a study of blood T cell repertoires in COVID-19. Sequencing was performed with immunoSEQ multiplex PCR; in TCRdb, only in-frame clones are kept and a portion is missing. The top ten clones hold about 4.1% of a sample with some 300,000 clones, 85% to 90% of them seen once. Sequenced: PBMCs or T cells enriched from blood (not recorded which). These receptors were collected from a man younger than 40 who had recovered from COVID-19. Both conserved end residues are part of each CDR3. The order of the fields is D gene, clone size, J gene, V gene, CDR3 DNA, CDR3 protein. The D gene is left open where the match is weak. Size is omitted from some rows. Given values are once, few, many or a class for expanded clones.

D gene: NA
clone size: NA
J gene: TRBJ1-1
V gene: TRBV7-9
CDR3 DNA: TGTGCCAGCAGCCCGACCACCGCCAGGGAAAACACTGAAGCTTTCTTT
CDR3 protein: CASSPTTARENTEAFF

D gene: NA
clone size: NA
J gene: TRBJ2-1
V gene: TRBV5-1
CDR3 DNA: TGCGCCAGCAGCTTGGCGGCAGGTCCTTACAATGAGCAGTTCTTC
CDR3 protein: CASSLAAGPYNEQFF

D gene: NA
clone size: NA
J gene: TRBJ2-7
V gene: TRBV5-1
CDR3 DNA: TGCGCCAGCCAGCCTCGGGACAATCTTCGATACGAGCAGTACTTC
CDR3 protein: CASQPRDNLRYEQYF

D gene: TRBD1
clone size: once
J gene: TRBJ2-3
V gene: TRBV7-9
CDR3 DNA: TGTGCCAGCAGCTCAGGACAGGGGATGGGTGAGACAGATACGCAGTATTTT
CDR3 protein: CASSSGQGMGETDTQYF

D gene: TRBD1
clone size: NA
J gene: TRBJ2-2
V gene: TRBV28
CDR3 DNA: TGTGCCACCGGCAGGGGGCCGGCAGGGAACACCGGGGAGCTGTTTTTT
CDR3 protein: CATGRGPAGNTGELFF

D gene: TRBD1
clone size: NA
J gene: TRBJ1-6
V gene: TRBV6-5
CDR3 DNA: TGTGCCAGCAGTTACCGGAGACAGGGTAACCATTCACCCCTCCACTTT
CDR3 protein: CASSYRRQGNHSPLHF

D gene: TRBD1
clone size: NA
J gene: TRBJ2-2
V gene: TRBV9
CDR3 DNA: TGTGCCAGCAGCGCCTGGACAGGGTCGAACACCGGGGAGCTGTTTTTT
CDR3 protein: CASSAWTGSNTGELFF

D gene: NA
clone size: NA
J gene: TRBJ1-2
V gene: TRBV19
CDR3 DNA: TGTGCCAGTAGTAACCGGGACACAACCTACTATGGCTACACCTTC
CDR3 protein: CASSNRDTTYYGYTF

D gene: NA
clone size: NA
J gene: TRBJ1-5
V gene: TRBV6-1
CDR3 DNA: TGTGCCAGCAGTGAAAGTGGGGCCGGGCAGCCCCAGCATTTT
CDR3 protein: CASSESGAGQPQHF

D gene: NA
clone size: NA
J gene: TRBJ1-1
V gene: TRBV10-3
CDR3 DNA: TGTGCCATCAGTGAGTCAGGGGAGAACACTGAAGCTTTCTTT
CDR3 protein: CAISESGENTEAFF

D gene: TRBD2
clone size: NA
J gene: TRBJ2-3
V gene: TRBV7-8
CDR3 DNA: TGTGCCAGCAGCTTACCGGCGGGGGGTACAGATACGCAGTATTTT
CDR3 protein: CASSLPAGGTDTQYF

D gene: TRBD1
clone size: NA
J gene: TRBJ1-1
V gene: TRBV5-1
CDR3 DNA: TGCGCCAGCAGCCGATCGACAGGGGGCAACTTGAACACTGAAGCTTTCTTT
CDR3 protein: CASSRSTGGNLNTEAFF

D gene: NA
clone size: NA
J gene: TRBJ1-1
V gene: TRBV18
CDR3 DNA: TGTGCCAGCTCACCAACAGGAGTTAACACTGAAGCTTTCTTT
CDR3 protein: CASSPTGVNTEAFF

D gene: TRBD2
clone size: NA
J gene: TRBJ2-7
V gene: TRBV30
CDR3 DNA: TGTGCCTGGAGTGGCGGGAGTCGGGGCGAGCAGTACTTC
CDR3 protein: CAWSGGSRGEQYF

D gene: TRBD1
clone size: NA
J gene: TRBJ1-2
V gene: TRBV19
CDR3 DNA: TGTGCCAGTAGGGACAGGGGAGCTAACTATGGCTACACCTTC
CDR3 protein: CASRDRGANYGYTF

D gene: NA
clone size: NA
J gene: TRBJ2-2
V gene: TRBV7-9
CDR3 DNA: TGTGCCAGCAGCTCGACGGGGTCAGGGGTGGCCGGGGAGCTGTTTTTT
CDR3 protein: CASSSTGSGVAGELFF

D gene: NA
clone size: few
J gene: TRBJ2-3
V gene: TRBV7-9
CDR3 DNA: TGTGCCAGCAGCCCCCGACTGGGTCCCGGTACGCAGTATTTT
CDR3 protein: CASSPRLGPGTQYF

D gene: TRBD1
clone size: NA
J gene: TRBJ2-7
V gene: TRBV2
CDR3 DNA: TGTGCCAGCAGTGAAGACAGGGGCGAAGAGCAGTACTTC
CDR3 protein: CASSEDRGEEQYF

D gene: TRBD2
clone size: NA
J gene: TRBJ2-3
V gene: TRBV7-2
CDR3 DNA: TGTGCCAGCAGCTCGCGACTAGCGGCAGATACGCAGTATTTT
CDR3 protein: CASSSRLAADTQYF

D gene: NA
clone size: few
J gene: TRBJ2-7
V gene: TRBV11-2
CDR3 DNA: TGTGCCAGCACCCCTGGGGGGTCAGCCTACGAGCAGTACTTC
CDR3 protein: CASTPGGSAYEQYF

D gene: NA
clone size: NA
J gene: TRBJ1-1
V gene: TRBV4-1
CDR3 DNA: TGCGCCAGCAGCCCCGCGCGGGGGTTCGGCACTGAAGCTTTCTTT
CDR3 protein: CASSPARGFGTEAFF

D gene: NA
clone size: once
J gene: TRBJ2-4
V gene: TRBV5-5
CDR3 DNA: TGTGCCAGCAGCCCCGGTGTCCTAGCCAAAAACATTCAGTACTTC
CDR3 protein: CASSPGVLAKNIQYF

D gene: NA
clone size: NA
J gene: TRBJ1-2
V gene: TRBV27
CDR3 DNA: TGTGCCAGCAGTCCTCACAGGGCAGAGGGGTTTAACTATGGCTACACCTTC
CDR3 protein: CASSPHRAEGFNYGYTF

D gene: NA
clone size: NA
J gene: TRBJ2-3
V gene: TRBV7-2
CDR3 DNA: TGTGCCAGCAGCTTAAGCCGCGGAACTAGCACAGATACGCAGTATTTT
CDR3 protein: CASSLSRGTSTDTQYF

D gene: TRBD2
clone size: NA
J gene: TRBJ2-3
V gene: TRBV5-4
CDR3 DNA: TGTGCCAGCAGCCGAAGTAGCGGGAGGGCTTATTTT
CDR3 protein: CASSRSSGRAYF

D gene: NA
clone size: NA
J gene: TRBJ2-7
V gene: TRBV5-1
CDR3 DNA: TGCGCCAGCAGCGAAGTCGAGGGATGGCAGTACTTC
CDR3 protein: CASSEVEGWQYF

D gene: NA
clone size: once
J gene: TRBJ2-7
V gene: TRBV15
CDR3 DNA: TGTGCCACCAGCAGTAGGGGCGCGAGGGAGCAGTACTTC
CDR3 protein: CATSSRGAREQYF

D gene: NA
clone size: NA
J gene: TRBJ2-1
V gene: TRBV20-1
CDR3 DNA: TGCAGTGCCCAGGTTCATGAGCAGTTCTTC
CDR3 protein: CSAQVHEQFF

D gene: NA
clone size: few
J gene: TRBJ2-1
V gene: TRBV5-4
CDR3 DNA: TGTGCCAGCAGGCCCACTAGGAGCGGAGAGCAGTTCTTC
CDR3 protein: CASRPTRSGEQFF

D gene: NA
clone size: NA
J gene: TRBJ1-2
V gene: TRBV18
CDR3 DNA: TGTGCCAGCTCACCAAACAGGGCTAACTATGGCTACACCTTC
CDR3 protein: CASSPNRANYGYTF

D gene: TRBD1
clone size: NA
J gene: TRBJ1-2
V gene: TRBV13
CDR3 DNA: TGTGCCAGCAGCTTGGACAGGGCGGGCTACACCTTC
CDR3 protein: CASSLDRAGYTF

D gene: NA
clone size: NA
J gene: TRBJ1-2
V gene: TRBV10-2
CDR3 DNA: TGCGCCAGCAGTGAGGGCAGGGCTAACTATGGCTACACCTTC
CDR3 protein: CASSEGRANYGYTF

D gene: NA
clone size: NA
J gene: TRBJ2-2
V gene: TRBV10-2
CDR3 DNA: TGCGCCAGCCAGTCCGGGGGACGAAGGACCGGGGAGCTGTTTTTT
CDR3 protein: CASQSGGRRTGELFF

D gene: TRBD2
clone size: few
J gene: TRBJ2-1
V gene: TRBV13
CDR3 DNA: TGTGCCAGCAGCTTAGAAGGCGGGAGCTCCTACAATGAGCAGTTCTTC
CDR3 protein: CASSLEGGSSYNEQFF

D gene: TRBD1
clone size: NA
J gene: TRBJ1-5
V gene: TRBV29-1
CDR3 DNA: TGCAGCGTTGAAGGGCCAGGGGGAAAGGGTCAGCCCCAGCATTTT
CDR3 protein: CSVEGPGGKGQPQHF

D gene: NA
clone size: NA
J gene: TRBJ1-1
V gene: TRBV4-2
CDR3 DNA: TGTGCCAGCAGCCAAACTTCTATTAAAAAAATGAACACTGAAGCTTTCTTT
CDR3 protein: CASSQTSIKKMNTEAFF

D gene: TRBD2
clone size: few
J gene: TRBJ2-2
V gene: TRBV11-2
CDR3 DNA: TGTGCCAGCAGCTTAAGGACTAGCACCGGGGAGCTGTTTTTT
CDR3 protein: CASSLRTSTGELFF

D gene: NA
clone size: NA
J gene: TRBJ1-1
V gene: TRBV5-6
CDR3 DNA: TGTGCCAGCAGCTGGCAGGGGAATTATTTGAACACTGAAGCTTTCTTT
CDR3 protein: CASSWQGNYLNTEAFF

D gene: NA
clone size: NA
J gene: TRBJ1-2
V gene: TRBV5-1
CDR3 DNA: TGCGCCAGCAGCTTGGCCCCAGGGGTGAACTATGGCTACACCTTC
CDR3 protein: CASSLAPGVNYGYTF

D gene: TRBD2
clone size: NA
J gene: TRBJ2-1
V gene: TRBV11-3
CDR3 DNA: TGTGCCAGCAGCTTAGATTCACTAGCGGATAGCTCCTACAATGAGCAGTTCTTC
CDR3 protein: CASSLDSLADSSYNEQFF

D gene: TRBD1
clone size: NA
J gene: TRBJ2-3
V gene: TRBV30
CDR3 DNA: TGTGCCTGGAGTCAGGGGGCTAGTGATACAGATACGCAGTATTTT
CDR3 protein: CAWSQGASDTDTQYF

D gene: TRBD1
clone size: NA
J gene: TRBJ2-7
V gene: TRBV7-9
CDR3 DNA: TGTGCCAGCAGCTTAGGACAGGGGTGGGAGCAGTACTTC
CDR3 protein: CASSLGQGWEQYF

D gene: TRBD1
clone size: NA
J gene: TRBJ1-1
V gene: TRBV19
CDR3 DNA: TGTGCCAGTAAAACAGGGGGCAGAGGAGCTTTCTTT
CDR3 protein: CASKTGGRGAFF

D gene: NA
clone size: NA
J gene: TRBJ2-6
V gene: TRBV4-2
CDR3 DNA: TGTGCCAGCAGCCAAGAAGGCAGGGTTCTTGGGGCCAACGTCCTGACTTTC
CDR3 protein: CASSQEGRVLGANVLTF

D gene: NA
clone size: NA
J gene: TRBJ1-2
V gene: TRBV6-5
CDR3 DNA: TGTGCCAGCAGAAGAGGGGGGGGCAACTATGGCTACACCTTC
CDR3 protein: CASRRGGGNYGYTF

D gene: NA
clone size: NA
J gene: TRBJ2-2
V gene: TRBV3-1/TRBV3-2
CDR3 DNA: TGTGCCAGCAGCTTTGGGGGGAGCGGCTTAAACACCGGGGAGCTGTTTTTT
CDR3 protein: CASSFGGSGLNTGELFF

D gene: TRBD1
clone size: NA
J gene: TRBJ1-1
V gene: TRBV7-8
CDR3 DNA: TGTGCCAGCAGCTCCTCTGACAGGGGGAACACTGAAGCTTTCTTT
CDR3 protein: CASSSSDRGNTEAFF

D gene: NA
clone size: NA
J gene: TRBJ1-6
V gene: TRBV21-1
CDR3 DNA: TGTGCCAGCAGCAAATTAGGGGCAGACGCTTCACCCCTCCACTTT
CDR3 protein: CASSKLGADASPLHF

D gene: NA
clone size: NA
J gene: TRBJ2-3
V gene: TRBV7-2
CDR3 DNA: TGTGCCAGCAGCCAGGGGGGACCCGGTACGCAGTATTTT
CDR3 protein: CASSQGGPGTQYF

D gene: NA
clone size: NA
J gene: TRBJ2-7
V gene: TRBV25-1
CDR3 DNA: TGTGCCAGCAGTGAGCCGGGCGAGCAGTACTTC
CDR3 protein: CASSEPGEQYF

D gene: TRBD1
clone size: NA
J gene: TRBJ1-2
V gene: TRBV19
CDR3 DNA: TGTGCCAGTAGTATAGCAGGGGGCGGAGATGGCTACACCTTC
CDR3 protein: CASSIAGGGDGYTF

D gene: TRBD2
clone size: NA
J gene: TRBJ2-1
V gene: TRBV19
CDR3 DNA: TGTGCCAGTATCACCGATCCGGGGACTAGCGGGAGCAGTGTGCGGAATGAGCAGTTCTTC
CDR3 protein: CASITDPGTSGSSVRNEQFF

D gene: NA
clone size: NA
J gene: TRBJ1-2
V gene: TRBV6-4
CDR3 DNA: TGTGCCAGCAGGGGCGTTCGGGGGTTCAACTATGGCTACACCTTC
CDR3 protein: CASRGVRGFNYGYTF

D gene: TRBD1
clone size: NA
J gene: TRBJ1-4
V gene: TRBV3-1/TRBV3-2
CDR3 DNA: TGTGCCAGCAGCCAAAACAGGGGAGGCGAAAAACTGTTTTTT
CDR3 protein: CASSQNRGGEKLFF

D gene: NA
clone size: NA
J gene: TRBJ1-5
V gene: TRBV19
CDR3 DNA: TGTGCCAGTAGTATGGTCCGGTCCCGAGTCGGGTTCAATCAGCCCCAGCATTTT
CDR3 protein: CASSMVRSRVGFNQPQHF